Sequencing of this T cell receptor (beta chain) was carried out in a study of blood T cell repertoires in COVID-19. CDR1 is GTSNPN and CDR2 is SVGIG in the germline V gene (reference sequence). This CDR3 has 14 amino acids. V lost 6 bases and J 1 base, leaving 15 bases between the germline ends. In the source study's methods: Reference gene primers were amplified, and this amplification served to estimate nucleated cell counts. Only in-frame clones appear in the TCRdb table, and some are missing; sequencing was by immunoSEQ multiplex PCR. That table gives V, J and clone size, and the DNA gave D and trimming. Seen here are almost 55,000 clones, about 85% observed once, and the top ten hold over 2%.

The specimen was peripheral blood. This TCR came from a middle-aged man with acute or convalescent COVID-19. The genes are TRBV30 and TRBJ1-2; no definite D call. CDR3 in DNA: TGTGCCTGTGACCGGGTCCCCCTTAACTATGGCTACACCTTC. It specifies CACDRVPLNYGYTF.